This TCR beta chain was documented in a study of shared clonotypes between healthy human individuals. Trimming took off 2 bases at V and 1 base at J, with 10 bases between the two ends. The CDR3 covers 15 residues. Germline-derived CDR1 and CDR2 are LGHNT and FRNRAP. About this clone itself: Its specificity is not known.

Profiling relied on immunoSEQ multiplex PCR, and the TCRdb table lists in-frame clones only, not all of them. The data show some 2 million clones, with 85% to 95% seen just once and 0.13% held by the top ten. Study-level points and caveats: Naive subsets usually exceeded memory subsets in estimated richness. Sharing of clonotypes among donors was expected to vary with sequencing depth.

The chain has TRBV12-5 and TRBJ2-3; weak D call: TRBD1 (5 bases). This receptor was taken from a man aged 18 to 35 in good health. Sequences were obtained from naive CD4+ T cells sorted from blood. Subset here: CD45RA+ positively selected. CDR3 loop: CASGLQGKGTDTQYF. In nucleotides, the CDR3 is TGTGCTAGTGGTTTGCAGGGCAAGGGCACAGATACGCAGTATTTT.